What follows describes a single TCR beta chain. Its antigen remains unidentified. There are 15 residues in the CDR3. Trimming cost V 1 base and J 5 bases, with 14 bases left between them. CDR1 and CDR2 from the germline V gene are LNHDA and SQIVND (reference sequence). This specimen comes from a study of CD8 T cells in ankylosing spondylitis. Study-wide results and limits: About eight highly homologous variants made up a TCR beta motif that seemed to typify ankylosing spondylitis blood. Reportedly, matched ankylosing spondylitis synovial fluid was significantly enriched for disease-linked clones. Relatively scarce in peripheral blood, disease-linked clones were CD8+. Both synovial fluid and blood in reactive arthritis had previously been reported to carry some motif variants.

A quantitative 5'-RACE method, one with molecular barcodes, was used to make TCR beta libraries. TCRdb re-called the 5' RACE reads with MiXCR, one entry per CDR3 protein. This sample has 200,000 to 250,000 distinct CDR3 sequences, with 18% found just once. The material sequenced was blood, either unsorted or a sorted T cell fraction (not recorded which). J is TRBJ1-1 and V is TRBV19; D possibly corresponds to TRBD1 (6 bases). The sequence derives from a male donor with ankylosing spondylitis. Here the CDR3 reads CASSIGPGALTEAFF. The CDR3 region has the DNA TGTGCCAGTAGTATAGGGCCGGGGGCACTGACTGAAGCTTTCTTT.